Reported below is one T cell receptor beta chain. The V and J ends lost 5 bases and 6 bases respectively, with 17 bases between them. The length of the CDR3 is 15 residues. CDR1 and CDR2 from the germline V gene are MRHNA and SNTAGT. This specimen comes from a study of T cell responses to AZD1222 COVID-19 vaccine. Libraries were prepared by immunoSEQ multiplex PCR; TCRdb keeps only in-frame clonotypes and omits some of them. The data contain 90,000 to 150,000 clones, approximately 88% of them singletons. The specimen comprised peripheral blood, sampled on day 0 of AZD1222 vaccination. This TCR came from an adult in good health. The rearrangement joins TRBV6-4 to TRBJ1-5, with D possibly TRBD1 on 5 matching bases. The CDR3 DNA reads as TGTGCCAGCAGTCCACAGGCTTCGGGGGGTCAGCCCCAGCATTTT. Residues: CASSPQASGGQPQHF.